Listed here are 9 T cell receptor beta chains from one sample, sequenced in a study of blood T cell repertoires in COVID-19 (dated by TCRdb to the early 2020s). The library was obtained by the immunoSEQ multiplex PCR assay. The source is immuneACCESS, and TCRdb retained only in-frame sequences with V and J called. Part of the clones is not carried over; for the studies checked, unresolved V genes explain less than half of this, and the remainder is unexplained. The sample includes some 53,000 clones, with 86% observed a single time. The ten top clones hold 14% of the sample. Input material: peripheral blood. All receptors come from a man between 65 and 80 years old with acute or convalescent COVID-19.

The chain joins TRBV11-2 to TRBJ1-1; 9 nucleotides line up with TRBD1. This CDR3 contains 13 residues. CDR1 and CDR2 from the germline V gene are SGHAT and FQNNGV. Trimming removed 5 bases from V and 4 bases from J; junction bases left unmatched: 2. CDR3 sequence: CASSRGQGTEAFF. The CDR3 nucleotides read TGTGCCAGCAGCAGGGGACAGGGCACTGAAGCTTTCTTT.

The rearrangement joins TRBV28 to TRBJ2-5, with D possibly matching TRBD2 (5 bases). Germline V lookup: CDR1 MDHEN, CDR2 SYDVKM. V lost 5 bases to trimming and J lost 5 bases, with 15 bases between them. This CDR3 contains 14 residues. This CDR3 reads CASSDYGPLETQYF. The CDR3 DNA reads TGTGCCAGCAGTGACTACGGGCCTTTGGAGACCCAGTACTTC.

The gene calls are TRBV11-3 and TRBJ2-1, with TRBD2 as a possible D gene (5 bases). The germline gives CDR1 SGHNT, CDR2 YENEEA. The CDR3 runs to 14 residues. Deletions cut 1 base from V and 10 bases from J, with 14 bases between. As DNA, the CDR3 is TGTGCCAGCAGCTTAGTCCGAACCCGGGGAGAGCAGTTCTTC. Protein sequence: CASSLVRTRGEQFF.

The CDR3 loop is CASSSTGAKETQYF. In DNA, the CDR3 is TGTGCCAGCAGTAGTACAGGGGCGAAGGAGACCCAGTACTTC. This chain connects TRBV6-2 or TRBV6-3 to TRBJ2-5; 7 bases are a match to TRBD1. CDR3 length: 14 residues. The V gene end was trimmed by 5 bases and the J gene end by 5 bases; junction bases not matched to a gene: 8. Germline V CDR1 and CDR2: MNHEY, SVGEGT.

This clone was observed once. The rearrangement links TRBV6-2 or TRBV6-3 to TRBJ1-2; TRBD1 might be the D (6 bases). V was trimmed by 5 bases and J by 1 base, leaving 8 bases between them. Germline CDR1 reads MNHEY; CDR2 reads SVGEGT. This CDR3 has 13 residues. CDR3 in DNA: TGTGCCAGCAGTGGACAGCTTAACTATGGCTACACCTTC. The encoded protein is CASSGQLNYGYTF.

The CDR3 loop reads CASGLGRVSYEQYF. CDR3 DNA: TGTGCTAGTGGTTTGGGACGGGTCTCCTACGAGCAGTACTTC. V and J are TRBV12-5 and TRBJ2-7; unclear D gene. The V and J ends lost 1 base and 0 bases respectively, with 7 bases between them. Germline CDR1 and CDR2: LGHNT and FRNRAP. The CDR3 has 14 amino acids.

The V and J genes are TRBV6-6 and TRBJ2-2; TRBD1 might be the D (7 bases). Between the trimmed V and J ends, which lost 2 bases and 11 bases, there was a span of 12 bases. This CDR3 is 13 amino acids long. CDR1 and CDR2 (germline): MNHNY, SVGAGI (reference sequence). CDR3 DNA sequence: TGTGCCAGCAGTTACCTCCAGGGGGGAGAGCTGTTTTTT. Its translation: CASSYLQGGELFF.

CDR3 sequence: CSASPRVAASYEQYF. The CDR3 bases are TGCAGTGCTAGTCCTCGGGTAGCGGCCTCCTACGAGCAGTACTTC. The chain employs TRBV20-1 and TRBJ2-7; a possible D gene is TRBD2 (6 bases). The length of the CDR3 is 15 residues. V gave up 3 bases and J gave up 0 bases, with 15 bases separating them. Per the germline V gene, CDR1 is DFQATT and CDR2 is SNEGSKA (reference sequence).

The chain combines TRBV4-2 with TRBJ1-3, with a weak D call TRBD1 (5 bases). This CDR3 region has 15 residues. Trimming cost V 4 bases and J 5 bases, with 15 bases left between them. CDR1 and CDR2 (germline): LGHNA, YNFKEQ. In DNA form, the CDR3 reads TGTGCCAGCAGCCCGAATTCAGGGTTTCGAAACACCATATATTTT. It is translated as CASSPNSGFRNTIYF.